Listed below are T cell receptor beta chains from one sample, sequenced in a study of T cells expressing NK-cell markers. TCRdb reprocessed the 5' RACE reads, keeping one entry per CDR3 protein, no DNA. Found here are fewer than 300,000 distinct CDR3 sequences; the top ten clones hold around 3.9%. The specimen sequenced was blood T cells: a sorted CD56 or NKG2C T cell subset, CD4+ or CD8+ T cells, or bulk PBMC T cells (not recorded which). The receptors were gathered from a woman between 18 and 70 years old in good health. CDR3s include the opening cysteine and the closing phenylalanine or tryptophan. Each record gives: J gene, V gene, CDR3 protein.

>TRBJ1-5|TRBV29-1
CSAQRGNQPQHF
>TRBJ1-5|TRBV2
CASSDNPSNQPQHF
>TRBJ2-1|TRBV15
CATTVTGNEQFF
>TRBJ1-5|TRBV18
CASSPIDQPQHF
>TRBJ2-6|TRBV12-3/TRBV12-4
CASSSDPGGANVLTF
>TRBJ2-4|TRBV20-1
CSASTGGVKNIQYF
>TRBJ1-1|TRBV6-5
CASSYSHRSNTEAFF
>TRBJ2-3|TRBV25-1
CASSPGWASGKVADTQYF
>TRBJ2-5|TRBV6-2/TRBV6-3
CASRHRSTSGQETQYF
>TRBJ2-3|TRBV12-3/TRBV12-4
CASGNQGGSSTDTQYF
>TRBJ2-5|TRBV20-1
CSASERWETQYF
>TRBJ2-1|TRBV20-1
CSALLGAYEQFF
>TRBJ1-3|TRBV5-1
CASRQGSGNTIYF
>TRBJ2-1|TRBV29-1
CSPPAQEREGRSYEQFF
>TRBJ2-2|TRBV12-3/TRBV12-4
CASSLGRVNTGELFF
>TRBJ1-2|TRBV5-1
CASSPNGVQGYTF
>TRBJ2-3|TRBV29-1
CSVPRPDTQYF
>TRBJ2-1|TRBV5-1
CASSLAVAGGSGEQFF
>TRBJ2-7|TRBV20-1
CSARERAIPPYEQYF
>TRBJ2-2|TRBV11-1
CASSHRTGPIRNTGELFF
>TRBJ2-2|TRBV7-8
CASSYKDRVAGELFF
>TRBJ1-5|TRBV6-1
CASLKQGAYQPQHF
>TRBJ2-1|TRBV7-2
CASSFFFDEQFF
>TRBJ1-2|TRBV29-1
CSVRPIGTFYGYTF
>TRBJ2-1|TRBV7-2
CASSLERGYNEQFF
>TRBJ2-3|TRBV7-2
CASSLDGADTQYF
>TRBJ2-7|TRBV5-6
CASSFGRSGTYEQYF
>TRBJ1-4|TRBV29-1
CSANTANEKLFF
>TRBJ1-5|TRBV20-1
CSARARTGGGQPQHF
>TRBJ2-4|TRBV20-1
CSARSPRGGREYKNIQYF
>TRBJ2-5|TRBV6-1
CASQTAEETQYF
>TRBJ2-1|TRBV6-2/TRBV6-3
CASSSTSGGTYNEQFF
>TRBJ2-2|TRBV12-3/TRBV12-4
CASIDRGLRSGELFF
>TRBJ2-3|TRBV20-1
CSAGGIQDTQYF
>TRBJ2-5|TRBV20-1
CSAPLGGEETQYF
>TRBJ1-4|TRBV11-2
CASRGTGSYEKLFF
>TRBJ1-2|TRBV20-1
CSPNSRRQENYGYTF
>TRBJ2-5|TRBV12-3/TRBV12-4
CASTWERETQYF
>TRBJ2-1|TRBV5-4
CASSLPVNEQFF
>TRBJ1-5|TRBV7-2
CASSLGGQGRGQPQHF
>TRBJ2-5|TRBV15
CATSSSIGAGGPSETQYF
>TRBJ2-5|TRBV7-3
CASSLGGTEETQYF
>TRBJ1-4|TRBV20-1
CSARGTTNEKLFF
>TRBJ2-2|TRBV7-8
CASSLAPDRFGGELFF
>TRBJ2-1|TRBV5-1
CASTFSPGVALGEQFF
>TRBJ2-7|TRBV20-1
CSASPGTADYEQYF
>TRBJ2-2|TRBV11-2
CASSSQTNGELFF
>TRBJ2-2|TRBV5-1
CASMLWGRDTGELFF
>TRBJ2-5|TRBV12-3/TRBV12-4
CASIPGLGETQYF
>TRBJ1-1|TRBV15
CATSRDLSANTEAFF
>TRBJ2-2|TRBV20-1
CSARVTSGNTGELFF
>TRBJ1-5|TRBV5-1
CASSYLPGADQPQHF
>TRBJ1-4|TRBV5-1
CASSPQGTRSEKLFF
>TRBJ1-5|TRBV3-1
CASSQTDRSYSNQPQHF
>TRBJ2-3|TRBV5-1
CASMAVGGTDTQYF
>TRBJ1-3|TRBV12-3/TRBV12-4
CASSPRVVSGNTIYF
>TRBJ1-2|TRBV12-3/TRBV12-4
CASSLSGGLGGYTF
>TRBJ2-5|TRBV4-2
CASSLRLAGAAWETQYF
>TRBJ1-2|TRBV6-4
CASSSISGFPHSRGYTF
>TRBJ1-4|TRBV7-9
CASSASDRGNEKLFF